This paragraph reports one T cell receptor beta chain. The data stem from a study of shared clonotypes between healthy human individuals. Deep-level settings were used for running the assay. Using immunoSEQ multiplex PCR, the repertoire was profiled, and TCRdb retains in-frame clones only, with some absent. The sample records some 2.4 million clones, 93% being singletons. The V end was cut by 1 base, the J end by 1 base, with 10 bases between. Germline V lookup: CDR1 LGHNA, CDR2 YNFKEQ. The CDR3 length is 15 residues. The sequenced material came from naive CD4+ T cells from PBMCs. Documented subset: CD45RA+ positively selected. The chain employs TRBV4-2 and TRBJ1-1; D call uncertain. The clonotype was recovered from a man younger than 30 in good health. Some clones in this sample may be carry-over from other donors' samples. The CDR3, as DNA: TGTGCCAGCAGCCAAGCCCCGACGTGGAACACTGAAGCTTTCTTT. It translates to CASSQAPTWNTEAFF.